Presented here are 2 T cell receptor beta chains from one specimen sequenced in a study of shared clonotypes between healthy human individuals (dated by TCRdb to the early 2020s). Libraries were built with the immunoSEQ multiplex PCR assay. TCRdb took this table from immuneACCESS and kept in-frame rearrangements with V and J called. Such tables lack part of the clones; where checked against another copy, unresolved V genes explain under half of the gap, and the rest is unexplained. The sample table holds 600,000 to 700,000 clones, of which around 73% were seen once. The ten largest clones take up more than 1.5% of the sample. Material for sequencing was memory CD4+ T cells sorted from blood. In light of the paper, this sample's cell subset or site label describes: CD45RA-negative fraction. These receptors came from a woman aged 25 to 39 in good health.

The chain recombines TRBV7-8 with TRBJ2-7, with D possibly being TRBD2 (5 bases). The CDR3 is 15 residues long. CDR1 is SGHVS, CDR2 FQNEAQ, per germline. The V and J ends lost 3 bases and 7 bases respectively, with 19 bases between them. The DNA for the CDR3 is TGTGCCAGCAGCTTGTCGGGGTCTGCCTTGCGTGAGCAGTACTTC. Translated, it gives CASSLSGSALREQYF.

The chain recombines TRBV6-4 with TRBJ2-1, with TRBD2 matching over 8 bases. Germline lookup yields CDR1 MRHNA and CDR2 SNTAGT. This CDR3 is built from 15 residues. V lost 2 bases and J lost 6; bases outside the gene matches: 6. The CDR3 loop is CASSDIAGSGNEQFF. The CDR3 coding sequence is TGTGCCAGCAGTGACATAGCGGGATCAGGCAATGAGCAGTTCTTC.